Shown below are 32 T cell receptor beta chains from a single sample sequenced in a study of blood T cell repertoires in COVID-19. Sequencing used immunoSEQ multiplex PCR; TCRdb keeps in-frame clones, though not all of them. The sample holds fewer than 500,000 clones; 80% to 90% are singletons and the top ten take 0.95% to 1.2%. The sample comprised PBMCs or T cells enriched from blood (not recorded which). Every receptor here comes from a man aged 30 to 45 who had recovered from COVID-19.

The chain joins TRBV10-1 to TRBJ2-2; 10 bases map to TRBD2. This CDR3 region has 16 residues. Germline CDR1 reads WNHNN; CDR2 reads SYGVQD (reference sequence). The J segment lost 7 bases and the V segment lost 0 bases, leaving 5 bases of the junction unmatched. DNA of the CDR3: TGCGCCAGCAGTGAGTCTCTAGCGGGAGAAGGCGGGGAGCTGTTTTTT. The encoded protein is CASSESLAGEGGELFF.

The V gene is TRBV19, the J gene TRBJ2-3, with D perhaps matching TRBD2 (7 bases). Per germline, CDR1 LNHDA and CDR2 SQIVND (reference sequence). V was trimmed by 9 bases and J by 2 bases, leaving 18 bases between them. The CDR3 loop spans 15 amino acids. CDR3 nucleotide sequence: TGTGCCAGCACTGGGGGGGGCGGTTACACAGATACGCAGTATTTT. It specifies CASTGGGGYTDTQYF.

CDR3 in DNA: TGTGCCAGCTCACCACAGGTAGCGGGAGTTCAAGAGCAGTACTTC. As protein: CASSPQVAGVQEQYF. V gene TRBV18 combines with J gene TRBJ2-7; 9 nucleotides match TRBD2. The germline gives CDR1 KGHSH, CDR2 LQKENI. V dropped 1 base and J dropped 7; count of bases not matched to a gene: 8. The CDR3 has 15 amino acids.

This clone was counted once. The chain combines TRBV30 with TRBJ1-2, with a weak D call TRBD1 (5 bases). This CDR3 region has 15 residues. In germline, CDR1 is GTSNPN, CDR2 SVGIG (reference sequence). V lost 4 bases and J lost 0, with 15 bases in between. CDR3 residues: CAWTTHRKANYGYTF. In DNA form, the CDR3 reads TGTGCCTGGACCACTCACAGGAAAGCTAACTATGGCTACACCTTC.

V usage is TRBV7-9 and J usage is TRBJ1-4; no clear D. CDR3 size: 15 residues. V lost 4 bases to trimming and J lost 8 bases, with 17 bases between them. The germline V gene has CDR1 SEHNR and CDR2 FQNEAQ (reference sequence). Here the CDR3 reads CASSSFGVLGEKLFF. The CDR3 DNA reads TGTGCCAGCAGCTCCTTCGGGGTCCTCGGGGAAAAACTGTTTTTT.

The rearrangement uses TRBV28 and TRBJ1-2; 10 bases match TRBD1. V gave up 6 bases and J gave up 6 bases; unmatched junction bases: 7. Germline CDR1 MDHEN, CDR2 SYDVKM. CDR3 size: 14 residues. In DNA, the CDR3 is TGTGCCAGCAGCCAAGACAGGGGGCCGCATGGCTACACCTTC. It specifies CASSQDRGPHGYTF.

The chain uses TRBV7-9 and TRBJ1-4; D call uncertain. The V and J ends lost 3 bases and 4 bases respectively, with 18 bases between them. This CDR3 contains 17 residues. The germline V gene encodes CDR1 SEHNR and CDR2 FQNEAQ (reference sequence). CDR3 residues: CASSLSWAELGNEKLFF. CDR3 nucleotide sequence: TGTGCCAGCAGCTTGTCCTGGGCCGAGCTTGGTAATGAAAAACTGTTTTTT.

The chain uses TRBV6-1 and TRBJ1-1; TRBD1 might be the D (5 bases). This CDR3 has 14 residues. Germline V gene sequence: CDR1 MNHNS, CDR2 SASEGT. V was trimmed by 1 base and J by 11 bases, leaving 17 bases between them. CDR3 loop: CASSEGGRVIGAFF. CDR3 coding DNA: TGTGCCAGCAGTGAAGGGGGGAGGGTGATCGGTGCTTTCTTT.

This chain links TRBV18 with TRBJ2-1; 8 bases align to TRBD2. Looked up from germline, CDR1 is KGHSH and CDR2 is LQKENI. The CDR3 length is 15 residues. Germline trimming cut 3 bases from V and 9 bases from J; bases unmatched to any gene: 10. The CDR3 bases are TGTGCCAGCTCACCCGGCATTAGCGGGGAAGGTGAGCAGTTCTTC. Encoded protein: CASSPGISGEGEQFF.

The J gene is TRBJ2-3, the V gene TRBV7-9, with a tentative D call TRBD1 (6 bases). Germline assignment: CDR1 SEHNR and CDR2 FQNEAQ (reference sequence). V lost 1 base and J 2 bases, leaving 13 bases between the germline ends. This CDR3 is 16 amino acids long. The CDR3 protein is CASSLGSTGNTDTQYF. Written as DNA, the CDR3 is TGTGCCAGCAGCTTAGGATCCACAGGGAACACAGATACGCAGTATTTT.

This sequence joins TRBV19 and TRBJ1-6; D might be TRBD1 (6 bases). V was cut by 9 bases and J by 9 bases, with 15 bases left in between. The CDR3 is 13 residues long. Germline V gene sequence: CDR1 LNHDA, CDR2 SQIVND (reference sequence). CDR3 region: CASQGQHISPLHF. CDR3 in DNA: TGTGCCAGCCAAGGACAGCATATTTCACCCCTCCACTTT.

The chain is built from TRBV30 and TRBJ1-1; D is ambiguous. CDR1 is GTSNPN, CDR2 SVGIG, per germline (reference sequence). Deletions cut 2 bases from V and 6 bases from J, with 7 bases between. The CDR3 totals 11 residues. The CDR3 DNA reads TGTGCCTGGAGTCCCCTTTCTGAAGCTTTCTTT. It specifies CAWSPLSEAFF.

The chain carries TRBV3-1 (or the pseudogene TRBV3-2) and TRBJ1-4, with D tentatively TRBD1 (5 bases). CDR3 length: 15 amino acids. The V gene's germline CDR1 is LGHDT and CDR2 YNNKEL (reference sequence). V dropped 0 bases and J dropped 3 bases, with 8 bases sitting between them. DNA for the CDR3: TGTGCCAGCAGCCAAGATGACAGAGCTAATGAAAAACTGTTTTTT. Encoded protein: CASSQDDRANEKLFF.

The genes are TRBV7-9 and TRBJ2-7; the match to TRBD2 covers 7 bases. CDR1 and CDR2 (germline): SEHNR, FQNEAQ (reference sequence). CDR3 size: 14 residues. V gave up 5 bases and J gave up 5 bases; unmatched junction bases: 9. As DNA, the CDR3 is TGTGCCAGCAGCCCGCGGGGAGGGGTCAACGAGCAGTACTTC. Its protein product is CASSPRGGVNEQYF. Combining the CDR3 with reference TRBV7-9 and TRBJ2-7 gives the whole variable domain DTGVSQNPRHKITKRGQNVTFRCDPISEHNRLYWYRQTLGQGPEFLTYFQNEAQLEKSRLLSDRFSAERPKGSFSTLEIQRTEQGDSAMYLCASSPRGGVNEQYFGPGTRLTVT.

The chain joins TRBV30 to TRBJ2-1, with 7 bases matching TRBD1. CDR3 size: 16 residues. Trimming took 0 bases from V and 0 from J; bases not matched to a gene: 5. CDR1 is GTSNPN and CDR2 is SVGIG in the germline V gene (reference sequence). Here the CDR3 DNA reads TGTGCCTGGAGTGTACTTGGACAGGACTCCTACAATGAGCAGTTCTTC. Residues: CAWSVLGQDSYNEQFF.

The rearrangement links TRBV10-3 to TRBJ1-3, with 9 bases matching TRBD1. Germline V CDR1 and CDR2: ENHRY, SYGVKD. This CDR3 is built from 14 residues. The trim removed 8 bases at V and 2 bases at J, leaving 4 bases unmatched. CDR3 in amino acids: CAISGQGAGNTIYF. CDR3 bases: TGTGCCATCTCGGGACAGGGTGCTGGAAACACCATATATTTT.

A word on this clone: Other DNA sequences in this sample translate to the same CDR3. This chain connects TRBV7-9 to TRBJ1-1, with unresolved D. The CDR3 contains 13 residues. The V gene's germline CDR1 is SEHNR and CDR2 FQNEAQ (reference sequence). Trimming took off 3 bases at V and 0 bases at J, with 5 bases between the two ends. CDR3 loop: CASSFLLNTEAFF. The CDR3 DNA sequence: TGTGCCAGCAGCTTTTTATTGAACACTGAAGCTTTCTTT.

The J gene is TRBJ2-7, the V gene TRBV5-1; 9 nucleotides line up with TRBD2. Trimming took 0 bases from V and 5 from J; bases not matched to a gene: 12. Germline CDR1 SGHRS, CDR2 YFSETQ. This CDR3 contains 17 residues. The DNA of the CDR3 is TGCGCCAGCAGCTTGGGGGCTTCGGGCGGGAGGGCCCACGAGCAGTACTTC. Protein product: CASSLGASGGRAHEQYF.

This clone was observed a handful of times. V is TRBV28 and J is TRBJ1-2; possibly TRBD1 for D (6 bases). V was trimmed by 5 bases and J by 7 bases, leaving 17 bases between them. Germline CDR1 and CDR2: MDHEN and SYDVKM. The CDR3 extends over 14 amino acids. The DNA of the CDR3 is TGTGCCAGCAGTCCCTCAGGGGTGCCCTCTGGCTACACCTTC. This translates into CASSPSGVPSGYTF.

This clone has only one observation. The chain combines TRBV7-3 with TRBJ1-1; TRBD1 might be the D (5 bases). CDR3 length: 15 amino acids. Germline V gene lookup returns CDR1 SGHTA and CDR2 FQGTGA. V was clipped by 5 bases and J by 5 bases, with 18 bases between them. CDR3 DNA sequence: TGTGCCAGCAGCCTTCTCCCCGGCGGGGGAACTGAAGCTTTCTTT. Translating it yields CASSLLPGGGTEAFF.

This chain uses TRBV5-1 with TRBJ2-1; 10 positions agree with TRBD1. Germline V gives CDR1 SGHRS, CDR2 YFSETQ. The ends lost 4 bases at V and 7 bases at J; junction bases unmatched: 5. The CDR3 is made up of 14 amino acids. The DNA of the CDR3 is TGCGCCAGCAGCCCCGGGACAGGGGTTAATGAGCAGTTCTTC. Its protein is CASSPGTGVNEQFF.

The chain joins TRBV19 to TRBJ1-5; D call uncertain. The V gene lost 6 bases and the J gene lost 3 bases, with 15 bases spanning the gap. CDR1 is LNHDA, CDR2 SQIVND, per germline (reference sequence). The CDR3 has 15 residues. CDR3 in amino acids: CASRYNPGYNQPQHF. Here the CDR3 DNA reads TGTGCCAGTAGGTACAATCCGGGATACAATCAGCCCCAGCATTTT. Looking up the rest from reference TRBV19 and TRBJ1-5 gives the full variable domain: DGGITQSPKYLFRKEGQNVTLSCEQNLNHDAMYWYRQDPGQGLRLIYYSQIVNDFQKGDIAEGYSVSREKKESFPLTVTSAQKNPTAFYLCASRYNPGYNQPQHFGDGTRLSIL.

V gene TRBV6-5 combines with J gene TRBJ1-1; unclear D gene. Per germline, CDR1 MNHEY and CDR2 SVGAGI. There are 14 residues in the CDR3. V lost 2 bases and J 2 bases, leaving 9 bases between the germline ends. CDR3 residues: CASSYARLNTEAFF. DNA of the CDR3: TGTGCCAGCAGTTACGCCAGATTAAACACTGAAGCTTTCTTT.

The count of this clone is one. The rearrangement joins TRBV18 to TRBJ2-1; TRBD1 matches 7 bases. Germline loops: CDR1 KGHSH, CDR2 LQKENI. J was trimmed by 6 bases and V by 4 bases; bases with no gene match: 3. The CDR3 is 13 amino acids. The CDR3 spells CASSRRQGNEQFF. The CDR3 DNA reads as TGTGCCAGCTCACGAAGACAGGGCAATGAGCAGTTCTTC.

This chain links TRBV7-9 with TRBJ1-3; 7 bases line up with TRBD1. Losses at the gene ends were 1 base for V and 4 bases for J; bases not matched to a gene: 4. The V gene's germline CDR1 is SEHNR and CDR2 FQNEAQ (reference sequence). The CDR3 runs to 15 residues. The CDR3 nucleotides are TGTGCCAGCAGCTTAGTTGGAGGGGGCGGAAACACCATATATTTT. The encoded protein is CASSLVGGGGNTIYF.

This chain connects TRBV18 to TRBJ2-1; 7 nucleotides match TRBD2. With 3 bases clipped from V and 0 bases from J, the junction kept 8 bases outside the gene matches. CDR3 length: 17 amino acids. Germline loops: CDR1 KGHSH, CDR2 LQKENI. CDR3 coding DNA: TGTGCCAGCTCACCGATCAGCGGGGCGAGCTCCTACAATGAGCAGTTCTTC. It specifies CASSPISGASSYNEQFF.

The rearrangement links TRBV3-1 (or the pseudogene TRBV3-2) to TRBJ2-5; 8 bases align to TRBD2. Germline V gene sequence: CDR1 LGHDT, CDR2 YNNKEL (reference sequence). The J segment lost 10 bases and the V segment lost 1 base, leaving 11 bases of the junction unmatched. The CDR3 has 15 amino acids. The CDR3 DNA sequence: TGTGCCAGCAGCCAAGGTATTAGCGGGGCATCGGGCCAGTACTTC. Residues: CASSQGISGASGQYF.

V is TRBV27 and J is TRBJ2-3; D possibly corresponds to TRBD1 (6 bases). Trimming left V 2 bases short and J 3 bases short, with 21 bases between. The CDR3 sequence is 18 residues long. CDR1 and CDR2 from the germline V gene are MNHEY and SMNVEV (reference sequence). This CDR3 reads CASSLRMILGAGTDTQYF. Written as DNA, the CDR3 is TGTGCCAGCAGTTTACGTATGATATTGGGGGCTGGGACAGATACGCAGTATTTT.

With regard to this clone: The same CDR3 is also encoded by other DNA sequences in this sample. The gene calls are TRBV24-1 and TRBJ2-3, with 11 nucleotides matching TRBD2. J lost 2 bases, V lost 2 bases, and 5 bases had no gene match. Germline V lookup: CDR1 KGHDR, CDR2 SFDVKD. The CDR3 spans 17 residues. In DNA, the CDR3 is TGTGCCACCAGTGATTCTGGACTAGCGGGTCCCACAGATACGCAGTATTTT. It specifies CATSDSGLAGPTDTQYF.

CDR3 sequence (DNA): TGTGCCAGCAGCCTACAGGGGGACGAGACCCAGTACTTC. It translates to CASSLQGDETQYF. This chain joins TRBV28 and TRBJ2-5; 8 nucleotides align to TRBD1. Germline CDR1 is MDHEN and CDR2 is SYDVKM. The trim removed 6 bases at V and 5 bases at J, leaving 5 bases unmatched. The CDR3 has 13 residues. Filled out from reference TRBV28 and TRBJ2-5, the complete variable domain reads DVKVTQSSRYLVKRTGEKVFLECVQDMDHENMFWYRQDPGLGLRLIYFSYDVKMKEKGDIPEGYSVSREKKERFSLILESASTNQTSMYLCASSLQGDETQYFGPGTRLLVL.

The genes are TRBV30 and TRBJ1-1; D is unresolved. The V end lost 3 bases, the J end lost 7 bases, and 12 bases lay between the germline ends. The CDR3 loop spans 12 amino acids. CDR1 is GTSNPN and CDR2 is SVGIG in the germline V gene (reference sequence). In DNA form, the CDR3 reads TGTGCCTGGAGAGGAGACCGGTTTGAAGCTTTCTTT. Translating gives CAWRGDRFEAFF.

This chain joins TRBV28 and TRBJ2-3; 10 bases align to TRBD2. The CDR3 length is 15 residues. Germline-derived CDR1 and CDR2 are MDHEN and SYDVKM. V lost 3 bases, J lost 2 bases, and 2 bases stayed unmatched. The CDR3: CASSLTSGFTDTQYF. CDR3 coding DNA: TGTGCCAGCAGTTTGACTAGCGGGTTCACAGATACGCAGTATTTT.